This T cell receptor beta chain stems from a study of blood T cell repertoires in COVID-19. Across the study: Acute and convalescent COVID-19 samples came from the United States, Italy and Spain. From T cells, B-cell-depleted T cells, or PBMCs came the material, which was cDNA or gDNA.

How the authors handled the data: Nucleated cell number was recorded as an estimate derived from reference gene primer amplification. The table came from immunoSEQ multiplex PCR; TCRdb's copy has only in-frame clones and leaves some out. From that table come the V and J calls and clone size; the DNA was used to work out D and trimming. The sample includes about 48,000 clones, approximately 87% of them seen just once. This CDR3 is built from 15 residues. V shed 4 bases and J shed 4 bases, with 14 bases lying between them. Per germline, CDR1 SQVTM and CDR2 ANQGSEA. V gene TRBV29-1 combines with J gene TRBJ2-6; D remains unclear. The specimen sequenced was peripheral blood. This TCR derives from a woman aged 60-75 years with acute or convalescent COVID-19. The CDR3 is CSVVPDIPGANVLTF. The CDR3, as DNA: TGCAGCGTTGTTCCCGACATTCCCGGGGCCAACGTCCTGACTTTC.